The 14 T cell receptor beta chains below were found in one sample sequenced in a study of OX40 agonist ivuxolimab in advanced cancers. Libraries were prepared by immunoSEQ multiplex PCR; TCRdb keeps only in-frame clonotypes and omits some of them. This repertoire shows tens of thousands of clones, about 86% found once; its top ten account for about 1%. The sequencing used CD4+ or CD8+ T cells sorted from blood, collected in a trial of the OX40 agonist ivuxolimab. These receptors originate from an adult with an advanced solid tumor such as melanoma, head and neck, liver or kidney cancer.

The J gene is TRBJ2-1, the V gene TRBV15; 12 bases are shared with TRBD2. V lost 0 bases and J lost 4; bases outside the gene matches: 4. The CDR3 contains 17 residues. Germline V gives CDR1 LNHNV, CDR2 YYDKDF (reference sequence). This chain's CDR3 is CATSREASGRAYNEQFF. The DNA of the CDR3 is TGTGCCACCAGCAGAGAAGCTAGCGGGAGGGCATACAATGAGCAGTTCTTC.

The chain has TRBV5-4 and TRBJ1-1; D not certain. Trimming removed 4 bases at V and 0 bases at J, with 13 bases between. Germline values: CDR1 SGHNT, CDR2 YYREEE (reference sequence). The length of the CDR3 is 15 residues. The CDR3 DNA sequence: TGTGCCAGCAGCGACGACGGAGGGCTGAACACTGAAGCTTTCTTT. Its protein is CASSDDGGLNTEAFF.

This clone came up once. V and J are TRBV5-1 and TRBJ2-2, with a tentative D call TRBD1 (6 bases). The CDR3 has 15 residues. V lost 4 bases, J lost 4 bases, and 14 bases lay in between. Germline loops: CDR1 SGHRS, CDR2 YFSETQ. CDR3 sequence reads: CASSVTGQSTGELFF. Written as DNA, the CDR3 is TGCGCCAGCAGCGTAACGGGACAAAGCACCGGGGAGCTGTTTTTT. Together with reference TRBV5-1 and TRBJ2-2, the CDR3 gives the full variable domain: KAGVTQTPRYLIKTRGQQVTLSCSPISGHRSVSWYQQTPGQGLQFLFEYFSETQRNKGNFPGRFSGRQFSNSRSEMNVSTLELGDSALYLCASSVTGQSTGELFFGEGSRLTVL.

The rearrangement links TRBV27 to TRBJ1-6; 7 nucleotides line up with TRBD1. This CDR3 is 14 amino acids long. The V and J ends lost 4 bases and 10 bases, in that order; junction bases with no gene match: 7. Looked up from germline, CDR1 is MNHEY and CDR2 is SMNVEV (reference sequence). The CDR3 coding sequence is TGTGCCAGCAGTTACACAGGGGACCCCTCACCCCTCCACTTT. Its translation is CASSYTGDPSPLHF.

This chain joins TRBV7-2 and TRBJ1-1; TRBD1 matches 7 bases. This CDR3 spans 13 amino acids. Germline V gene sequence: CDR1 SGHTA, CDR2 FQGNSA. J gave up 7 bases and V 7 bases, and 9 bases lay outside the gene matches. The CDR3 sequence: CASNLQGSGEAFF. CDR3 DNA sequence: TGTGCCAGCAACCTACAGGGGAGCGGTGAAGCTTTCTTT.

This rearrangement joins TRBV21-1 to TRBJ2-7. TRBV21-1 represents a pseudogene. This CDR3 has 14 residues. CDR3 DNA sequence: TGTGCCAGCAGCCCTCAGGTTTTGGCGGACGAGCAGTACTTC. Encoded protein: CASSPQVLADEQYF.

The chain combines TRBV2 with TRBJ2-7, with 14 bases fitting TRBD2. The length of the CDR3 is 15 residues. CDR1 and CDR2 from the germline V gene are SNHLY and FYNNEI. V was clipped by 6 bases and J by 4 bases; unmatched bases: 5. The CDR3 loop reads CASRGTSGSRYEQYF. In DNA, the CDR3 is TGTGCCAGCAGAGGGACTAGCGGGAGTAGGTACGAGCAGTACTTC.

This chain connects TRBV28 to TRBJ2-4; 9 nucleotides agree with TRBD2. The CDR3 extends over 16 amino acids. Trimming removed 2 bases from V and 6 bases from J; junction bases left unmatched: 8. Germline-derived CDR1 and CDR2 are MDHEN and SYDVKM. Here the CDR3 DNA reads TGTGCCAGCAGTTTAACGGCGGGAGGGCCGGGAAACATTCAGTACTTC. This encodes CASSLTAGGPGNIQYF.

This clone appeared once. This chain's CDR3 is CASRGQGIYNEQFF. CDR3 nucleotide sequence: TGTGCCAGCAGAGGACAGGGAATATACAATGAGCAGTTCTTC. The chain carries TRBV9 and TRBJ2-1; 8 bases line up with TRBD1. The CDR3 contains 14 residues. With 5 bases clipped from V and 4 bases from J, the junction kept 5 bases outside the gene matches. Germline CDR1 and CDR2: SGDLS and YYNGEE.

The table lists this clone with a count of one. The chain employs TRBV5-1 and TRBJ1-1; TRBD1 is a possible D gene (5 bases). CDR1 is SGHRS, CDR2 YFSETQ, per germline. V gave up 4 bases and J gave up 8 bases, with 21 bases separating them. The CDR3 extends over 15 amino acids. The CDR3 DNA follows: TGCGCCAGCAGCATAGACAGCCTCTCAAACCGGGAAGCTTTCTTT. Translation gives CASSIDSLSNREAFF.

The genes are TRBV7-2 and TRBJ2-3, with D hard to call. The CDR3 is made up of 14 amino acids. Trimming left V 2 bases short and J 2 bases short, with 8 bases between. CDR1 SGHTA and CDR2 FQGNSA come from the germline V gene. CDR3 loop: CASSLIGITDTQYF. The CDR3 region has the DNA TGTGCCAGCAGCTTAATCGGCATCACAGATACGCAGTATTTT.

The V and J genes are TRBV10-3 and TRBJ2-7; 10 bases align to TRBD1. Germline values: CDR1 ENHRY, CDR2 SYGVKD. The junction had 6 bases not matched to a gene; V was cut back by 5 bases and J by 2 bases. This CDR3 has 15 amino acids. Written as DNA, the CDR3 is TGTGCCATCAGTCCCCGGGACAGGGGAACCTACGAGCAGTACTTC. This codes for CAISPRDRGTYEQYF.

This chain connects TRBV5-1 to TRBJ2-7; 8 bases align to TRBD1. The germline CDR1 and CDR2 sequences are SGHRS and YFSETQ. Losses at the gene ends were 4 bases for V and 1 base for J; bases not matched to a gene: 4. The CDR3 extends over 14 amino acids. CDR3 sequence reads: CASSRRTGSYEQYF. CDR3 bases: TGCGCCAGCAGCCGGCGGACAGGGTCCTACGAGCAGTACTTC.

The J gene is TRBJ2-2, the V gene TRBV7-2; D is undetermined. V was cut by 4 bases and J by 5 bases, with 8 bases left in between. CDR3 length equals 13 residues. Germline lookup yields CDR1 SGHTA and CDR2 FQGNSA. CDR3 DNA: TGTGCCAGCAGCTCGGTTCCGACCGGGGAGCTGTTTTTT. Its translation: CASSSVPTGELFF. Drawing the rest from reference TRBV7-2 and TRBJ2-2, the complete variable domain is GAGVSQSPSNKVTEKGKDVELRCDPISGHTALYWYRQSLGQGLEFLIYFQGNSAPDKSGLPSDRFSAERTGGSVSTLTIQRTQQEDSAVYLCASSSVPTGELFFGEGSRLTVL.